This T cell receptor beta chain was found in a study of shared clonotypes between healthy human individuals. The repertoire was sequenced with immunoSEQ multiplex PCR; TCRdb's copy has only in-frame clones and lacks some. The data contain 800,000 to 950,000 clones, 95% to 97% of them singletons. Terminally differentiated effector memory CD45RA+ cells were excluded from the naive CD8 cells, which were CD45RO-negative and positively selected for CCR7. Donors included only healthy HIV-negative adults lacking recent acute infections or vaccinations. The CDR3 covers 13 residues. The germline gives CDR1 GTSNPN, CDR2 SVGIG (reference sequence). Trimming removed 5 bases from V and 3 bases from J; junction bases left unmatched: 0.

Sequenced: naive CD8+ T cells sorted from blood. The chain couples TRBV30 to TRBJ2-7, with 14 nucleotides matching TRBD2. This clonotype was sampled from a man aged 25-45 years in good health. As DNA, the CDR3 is TGTGCCTGGGGGACTAGCGGGGGCTACGAGCAGTACTTC. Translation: CAWGTSGGYEQYF. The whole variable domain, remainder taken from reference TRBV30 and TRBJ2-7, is SQTIHQWPATLVQPVGSPLSLECTVEGTSNPNLYWYRQAAGRGLQLLFYSVGIGQISSEVPQNLSASRPQDRQFILSSKKLLLSDSGFYLCAWGTSGGYEQYFGPGTRLTVT.